This TCR beta chain was profiled in a study of monozygotic twins with inflammatory bowel disease. The CDR3 spans 16 residues. CDR1 SGHTA and CDR2 FQGNSA come from the germline V gene. TCRdb reprocessed the 5' RACE reads, with one entry per CDR3 protein and no DNA. The sample is made up of under 200,000 distinct CDR3 sequences, and the top ten hold about 2.7% of it. The rearrangement joins TRBV7-2 to TRBJ1-3; lacking DNA, the TRBD1 call made by TCRdb goes unchecked. The sequence was obtained from a human donor with ulcerative colitis or Crohn's disease, or a healthy co-twin of an affected twin (not recorded which). Sequenced: blood. CDR3 sequence: CASSLGQGDSGNTIYF.